The 27 T cell receptor beta chains reported below all come from one sample, sequenced in a study of CD8+CD57+ T cells in acquired aplastic anemia. Patients picked for sequencing had shown CD8+CD57+ cell expansion detected by flow cytometry. Template material for TCR beta VDJ and CDR3 profiling consisted of genomic DNA. TCRdb used MiXCR to reprocess the reads, holding one entry per CDR3 protein. The sample has around 200,000 distinct CDR3 sequences; less than 50% are singletons. The sample taken for sequencing was sorted CD4+, CD8+, or CD8+CD57+ T cells (not recorded which) from PBMCs. The receptors come from a human donor with aplastic anemia.

This clonotype showed up many times. The chain employs TRBV5-1 and TRBJ2-3; tentatively, D is TRBD2 (6 bases). Trimming shortened V by 4 bases and J by 1 base, and 16 bases separated the two germline ends. Germline values: CDR1 SGHRS, CDR2 YFSETQ. The CDR3 sequence is 16 residues long. The DNA of the CDR3 is TGCGCCAGCAGCCTCCTGGGGGGTTATGGCACAGATACGCAGTATTTT. Its protein is CASSLLGGYGTDTQYF.

The chain uses TRBV2 and TRBJ2-1; 8 bases line up with TRBD2. In germline, CDR1 is SNHLY, CDR2 FYNNEI. V lost 3 bases and J lost 4; bases outside the gene matches: 5. The CDR3 consists of 15 residues. The chain's CDR3 is CASSEVLAGYNEQFF. The CDR3, as DNA: TGTGCCAGCAGTGAGGTCCTAGCGGGTTACAATGAGCAGTTCTTC.

The chain is built from TRBV14 and TRBJ2-1; TRBD2 matches 9 bases. The V and J ends lost 5 bases and 9 bases, in that order; junction bases with no gene match: 2. The CDR3 sequence is 12 residues long. Germline CDR1 reads SGHDN; CDR2 reads FVKESK. As DNA, the CDR3 is TGTGCCAGCAGCTTAGCGGGAGTTGAGCAGTTCTTC. Protein: CASSLAGVEQFF.

The chain is built from TRBV29-1 and TRBJ1-1, with TRBD1 identical over 8 bases. From germline, CDR1 is SQVTM and CDR2 ANQGSEA. After removal of 5 bases from V and 3 bases from J, the junction contained 5 bases not matched to a gene. The CDR3 is 13 amino acids. This CDR3 is CSVRSDRDTEAFF. The CDR3 region has the DNA TGCAGCGTTCGATCGGACAGGGACACTGAAGCTTTCTTT.

This clonotype has ten or more counts. This chain links TRBV7-6 with TRBJ2-7; 7 bases are a match to TRBD1. The V gene's germline CDR1 is SGHVS and CDR2 FNYEAQ. The CDR3 has 14 residues. J lost 4 bases, V lost 4 bases, and 7 bases had no gene match. Here the CDR3 DNA reads TGTGCCAGCAGCTCGTCGGGACAGATTTACGAGCAGTACTTC. It specifies CASSSSGQIYEQYF.

This clonotype was recorded at least ten times. V gene TRBV7-9 combines with J gene TRBJ2-1; D unresolved. Germline lookup yields CDR1 SEHNR and CDR2 FQNEAQ (reference sequence). The V and J ends lost 2 bases and 0 bases respectively, with 11 bases between them. This CDR3 region has 16 residues. The CDR3 region is CASSLMGTGSYNEQFF. The CDR3 nucleotides are TGTGCCAGCAGCTTAATGGGTACTGGCTCCTACAATGAGCAGTTCTTC.

J is TRBJ2-2 and V is TRBV2; the D gene is possibly TRBD2 (6 bases). Germline CDR1 is SNHLY and CDR2 is FYNNEI. Trimming cost V 3 bases and J 8 bases, with 16 bases left between them. The CDR3 has 15 residues. The DNA for the CDR3 is TGTGCCAGCAGTGACATCGGGAGAAGTACGGGGGAGCTGTTTTTT. This encodes CASSDIGRSTGELFF.

The chain joins TRBV4-1 to TRBJ2-7; 10 positions match TRBD1. V trimming: 5 bases; J trimming: 5 bases; junction bases outside the gene matches: 6. The CDR3 is made up of 14 amino acids. Germline V CDR1 and CDR2: MGHRA, YSYEKL. The CDR3 DNA reads TGCGCCAGCAGCTTCGACAGGGGGCGCAACGAGCAGTACTTC. This codes for CASSFDRGRNEQYF.

The J gene is TRBJ1-6, the V gene TRBV19, with D perhaps matching TRBD1 (5 bases). Trimming shortened V by 7 bases and J by 3 bases, and 10 bases separated the two germline ends. Germline CDR1 and CDR2: LNHDA and SQIVND (reference sequence). The CDR3 sequence is 14 residues long. CDR3 in amino acids: CASIGAGYNSPLHF. As DNA, the CDR3 is TGTGCCAGTATCGGGGCCGGCTATAATTCACCCCTCCACTTT.

The chain joins TRBV20-1 to TRBJ2-7; 12 bases line up with TRBD2. Germline lookup yields CDR1 DFQATT and CDR2 SNEGSKA (reference sequence). This CDR3 spans 12 amino acids. V was pared by 6 bases and J by 6 bases, with 3 bases of the junction left unmatched. Here the CDR3 reads CSAPLAGGEQYF. The DNA for the CDR3 is TGCAGTGCACCACTAGCGGGAGGCGAGCAGTACTTC.

This clonotype was seen repeatedly, ten times or more. The J gene is TRBJ1-2, the V gene TRBV19, with D unclear. The CDR3 has 14 residues. Trimming removed 2 bases from V and 1 base from J, with 8 bases in between. The germline gives CDR1 LNHDA, CDR2 SQIVND (reference sequence). The CDR3 bases are TGTGCCAGTAGTATAAAAGGCATTAACTATGGCTACACCTTC. Protein sequence: CASSIKGINYGYTF.

The chain has TRBV20-1 and TRBJ2-5; TRBD2 matches 13 bases. CDR1 DFQATT and CDR2 SNEGSKA come from the germline V gene (reference sequence). The CDR3 is made up of 15 amino acids. The J segment lost 3 bases and the V segment lost 5 bases, leaving 6 bases of the junction unmatched. The DNA for the CDR3 is TGCAGTGCTTACCCCGGACTAGCGGGGGAAGAGACCCAGTACTTC. Its protein is CSAYPGLAGEETQYF.

Concerning this clonotype itself: A single base separates this from a much larger clone, so it may be a read error. The chain combines TRBV19 with TRBJ1-4; no firm D call. Germline CDR1 LNHDA, CDR2 SQIVND (reference sequence). This CDR3 contains 14 residues. The CDR3: CASSMTGDNEELFF. CDR3 sequence (DNA): TGTGCCAGTAGTATGACGGGAGATAATGAAGAACTGTTTTTT.

The V gene is TRBV7-2, the J gene TRBJ2-2; the D is unclear. Per the germline V gene, CDR1 is SGHTA and CDR2 is FQGNSA. The germline V and J ends were trimmed by 3 bases and 4 bases, with 6 bases remaining between them. The CDR3 sequence is 13 residues long. The CDR3 coding sequence is TGTGCCAGCAGCTTTGTCTTCACCGGGGAGCTGTTTTTT. This translates into CASSFVFTGELFF.

To note about this clonotype: Possible read error: a much larger clone is one base away. This chain links TRBV6-4 with TRBJ1-2, with 10 nucleotides matching TRBD1. Germline trimming cut 5 bases from V and 7 bases from J; bases unmatched to any gene: 10. Germline V gene lookup returns CDR1 MRHNA and CDR2 SNTAGT. This CDR3 is 15 amino acids long. The CDR3 region has the DNA TGTGCCAGCAGTCCCCAGACAGGGGGCGATGGTGGCTACACCTTC. Translated: CASSPQTGGDGGYTF.

The chain links TRBV7-2 to TRBJ2-7, with no clear D. The CDR3 is 15 amino acids. Between the trimmed V and J ends, which lost 2 bases and 6 bases, there was a span of 17 bases. The germline V gene encodes CDR1 SGHTA and CDR2 FQGNSA. The CDR3 DNA reads TGTGCCAGCAGCTTATTTTCGGATCAGGTGTCCGAGCAGTACTTC. Translation: CASSLFSDQVSEQYF.

Worth noting for this clonotype: One end of the junction fails to match germline, which may point to a read error. The V and J genes are TRBV7-7 and TRBJ2-1, with D possibly TRBD2 on 6 matching bases. The CDR3 totals 15 residues. Per the germline V gene, CDR1 is SSHAT and CDR2 is FNYEAQ (reference sequence). The CDR3 sequence is CASSLAESSYNEQFF. The CDR3 region has the DNA TGTGCTAGCAGCTTAGCGGAGAGCTCCTACAATGAGCAGTTCTTC.

This chain connects TRBV7-9 to TRBJ2-2, with D perhaps being TRBD1 or TRBD2 (5 bases each). The CDR3 is 13 residues long. Per the germline V gene, CDR1 is SEHNR and CDR2 is FQNEAQ (reference sequence). The V end lost 5 bases, the J end lost 6 bases, and 10 bases lay between the germline ends. CDR3 residues: CASSEKGPGELFF. The CDR3 coding sequence is TGTGCCAGCAGCGAAAAGGGACCCGGGGAGCTGTTTTTT.

Many counts were recorded for this clonotype. The gene calls are TRBV7-8 and TRBJ2-3, with 15 bases identical to TRBD2. This CDR3 comprises 17 residues. Trimming cost V 2 bases and J 5 bases; bases outside gene matches: 5. In germline, CDR1 is SGHVS, CDR2 FQNEAQ. The CDR3, as DNA: TGTGCCAGCAGCTTAAGGACTAGCGGGGGGGGTAGAGATACGCAGTATTTT. It is translated as CASSLRTSGGGRDTQYF.

There are many counts of this clonotype. The chain couples TRBV5-4 to TRBJ2-1, with D hard to call. This CDR3 comprises 15 residues. V was shortened by 1 base and J by 0 bases, with 8 bases between the two germline ends. Germline V CDR1 and CDR2: SGHNT, YYREEE (reference sequence). The DNA for the CDR3 is TGTGCCAGCAGCTTGTTGGAGTTCTCCTACAATGAGCAGTTCTTC. Protein product: CASSLLEFSYNEQFF. Supplemented by reference TRBV5-4 and TRBJ2-1, the full variable domain reads ETGVTQSPTHLIKTRGQQVTLRCSSQSGHNTVSWYQQALGQGPQFIFQYYREEENGRGNFPPRFSGLQFPNYSSELNVNALELDDSALYLCASSLLEFSYNEQFFGPGTRLTVL.

The J gene is TRBJ1-1, the V gene TRBV3-1, with a possible D match to TRBD1 (5 bases). The CDR3 is made up of 12 amino acids. V was clipped by 1 base and J by 11 bases, with 11 bases between them. The germline CDR1 and CDR2 sequences are LGHDT and YNNKEL (reference sequence). The CDR3 DNA follows: TGTGCCAGCAGCCAAGTCTCGACAGAGGCTTTCTTT. This translates into CASSQVSTEAFF.

This clonotype occurred a few times. The chain carries TRBV15 and TRBJ1-1; no reliable D call. CDR1 is LNHNV, CDR2 YYDKDF, per germline (reference sequence). Trimming removed 0 bases from V and 1 base from J, with 15 bases in between. The CDR3 loop spans 17 amino acids. The CDR3 DNA reads TGTGCCACCAGCAGAGATGGGGAAGTTGGCCCGAACACTGAAGCTTTCTTT. Its protein product is CATSRDGEVGPNTEAFF.

The chain employs TRBV25-1 and TRBJ2-7; D is undetermined. From germline, CDR1 is MGHDK and CDR2 SYGVNS. The CDR3 runs to 15 residues. V was clipped by 8 bases and J by 2 bases, with 19 bases between them. CDR3 DNA sequence: TGTGCCAGCGGCTCCGATCAACACACGACCTACGAGCAGTACTTC. Protein sequence: CASGSDQHTTYEQYF.

This clonotype has just a few counts. A much larger clone lies one base from this, so it may be a read error. This sequence joins TRBV5-4 and TRBJ1-2; D is perhaps TRBD1 (5 bases). CDR3 size: 12 residues. The germline V gene encodes CDR1 SGHNT and CDR2 YYREEE (reference sequence). In DNA, the CDR3 is TGTACCAGCAGCTTGGAGGGGTTTGGCTACACCTTC. Translation: CTSSLEGFGYTF.

This clonotype occurred a few times. J is TRBJ1-2 and V is TRBV2; no reliable D call. Between the trimmed V and J ends, which lost 3 bases and 4 bases, there was a span of 9 bases. The CDR3 extends over 13 amino acids. Germline loops: CDR1 SNHLY, CDR2 FYNNEI. The CDR3 sequence is CASSDSLSYGYTF. The DNA of the CDR3 is TGTGCCAGCAGTGACAGTCTAAGCTATGGCTACACCTTC.

Note on this clonotype: At one of its ends the junction is not consistent with the germline gene, which may arise from a read error. The chain is built from TRBV11-1 and TRBJ2-7, with a tentative D call TRBD2 (6 bases). The CDR3 is 13 residues long. Germline CDR1 and CDR2: SGHAT and FQDESV (reference sequence). CDR3 region: CASSLGGASEQYF. CDR3 bases: TGTGCCAGCAGTTTAGGAGGGGCGTCTGAGCAGTACTTC. The variable domain in full, completed from reference TRBV11-1 and TRBJ2-7, reads EAEVAQSPRYKITEKSQAVAFWCDPISGHATLYWYRQILGQGPELLVQFQDESVVDDSQLPKDRFSAERLKGVDSTLKIQPAELGDSAMYLCASSLGGASEQYFGPGTRLTVT.

The V gene is TRBV4-1, the J gene TRBJ2-5; 11 bases line up with TRBD2. Germline V gives CDR1 MGHRA, CDR2 YSYEKL. This CDR3 is 16 amino acids long. Trimming cost V 3 bases and J 4 bases; bases outside gene matches: 7. The CDR3 protein is CASSQGSGGARETQYF. The CDR3 bases are TGCGCCAGCAGCCAGGGTAGCGGGGGGGCCCGAGAGACCCAGTACTTC.